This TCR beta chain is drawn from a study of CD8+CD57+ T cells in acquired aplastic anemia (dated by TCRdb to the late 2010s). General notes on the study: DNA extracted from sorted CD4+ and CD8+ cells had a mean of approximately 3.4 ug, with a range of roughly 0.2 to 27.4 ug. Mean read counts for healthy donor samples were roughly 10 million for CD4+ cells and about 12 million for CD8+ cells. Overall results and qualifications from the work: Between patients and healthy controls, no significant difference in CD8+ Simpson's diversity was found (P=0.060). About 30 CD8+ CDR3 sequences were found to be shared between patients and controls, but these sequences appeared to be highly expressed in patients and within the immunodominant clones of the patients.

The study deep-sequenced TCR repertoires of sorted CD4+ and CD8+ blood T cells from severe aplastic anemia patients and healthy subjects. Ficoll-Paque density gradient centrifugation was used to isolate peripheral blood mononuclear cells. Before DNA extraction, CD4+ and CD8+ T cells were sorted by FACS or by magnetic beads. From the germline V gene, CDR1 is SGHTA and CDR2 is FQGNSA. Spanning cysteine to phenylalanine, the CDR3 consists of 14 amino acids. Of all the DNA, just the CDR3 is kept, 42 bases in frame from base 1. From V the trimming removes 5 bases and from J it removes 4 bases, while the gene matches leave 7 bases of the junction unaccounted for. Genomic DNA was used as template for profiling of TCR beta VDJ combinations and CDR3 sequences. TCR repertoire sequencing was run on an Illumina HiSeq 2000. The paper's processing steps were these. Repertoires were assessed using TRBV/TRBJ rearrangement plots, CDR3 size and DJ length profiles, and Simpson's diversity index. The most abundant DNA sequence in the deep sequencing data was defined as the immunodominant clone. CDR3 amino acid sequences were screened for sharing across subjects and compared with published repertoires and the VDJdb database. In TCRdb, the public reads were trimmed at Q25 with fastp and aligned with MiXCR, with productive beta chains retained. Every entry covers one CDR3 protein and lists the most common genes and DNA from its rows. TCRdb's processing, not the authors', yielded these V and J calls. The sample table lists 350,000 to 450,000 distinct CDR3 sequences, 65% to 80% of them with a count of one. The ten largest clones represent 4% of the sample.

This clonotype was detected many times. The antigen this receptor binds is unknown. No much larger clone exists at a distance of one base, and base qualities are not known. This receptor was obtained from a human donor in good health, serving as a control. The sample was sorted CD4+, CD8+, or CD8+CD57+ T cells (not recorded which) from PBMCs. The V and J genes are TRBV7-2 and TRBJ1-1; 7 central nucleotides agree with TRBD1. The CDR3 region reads CASSPQGFGTEAFF. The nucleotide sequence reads TGTGCCAGCAGCCCACAGGGGTTCGGCACTGAAGCTTTCTTT.